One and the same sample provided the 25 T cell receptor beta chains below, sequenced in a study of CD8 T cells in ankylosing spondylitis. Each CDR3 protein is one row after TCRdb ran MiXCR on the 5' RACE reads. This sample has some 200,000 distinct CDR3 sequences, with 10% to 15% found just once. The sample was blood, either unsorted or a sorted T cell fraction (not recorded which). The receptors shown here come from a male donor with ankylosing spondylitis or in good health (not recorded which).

CDR3 DNA: TGTGCCATCAGTGAGTACAGTCACACAGATACGCAGTATTTT. Protein sequence: CAISEYSHTDTQYF. The V gene is TRBV10-3, the J gene TRBJ2-3; unclear D gene. Trimming cost V 1 base and J 2 bases, with 7 bases left between them. The CDR3 is made up of 14 amino acids. Germline CDR1 and CDR2: ENHRY and SYGVKD.

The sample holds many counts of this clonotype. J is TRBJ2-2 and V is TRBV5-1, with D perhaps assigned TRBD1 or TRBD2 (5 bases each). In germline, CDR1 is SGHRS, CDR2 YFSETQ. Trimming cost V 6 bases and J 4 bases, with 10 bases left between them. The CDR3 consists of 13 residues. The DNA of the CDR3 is TGCGCCAGCATCGAGGGACCCACCGGGGAGCTGTTTTTT. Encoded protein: CASIEGPTGELFF.

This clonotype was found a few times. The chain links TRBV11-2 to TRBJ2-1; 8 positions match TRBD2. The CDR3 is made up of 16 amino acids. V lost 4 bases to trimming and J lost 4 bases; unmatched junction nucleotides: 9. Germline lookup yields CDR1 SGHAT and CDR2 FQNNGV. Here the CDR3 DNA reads TGTGCCAGCAGCTCCTTCGGACTAGCCGAGTACAATGAGCAGTTCTTC. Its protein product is CASSSFGLAEYNEQFF.

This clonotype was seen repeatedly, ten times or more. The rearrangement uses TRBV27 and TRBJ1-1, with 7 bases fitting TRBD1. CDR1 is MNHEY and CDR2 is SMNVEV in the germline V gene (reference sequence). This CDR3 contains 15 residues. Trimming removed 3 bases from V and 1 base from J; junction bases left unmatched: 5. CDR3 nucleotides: TGTGCCAGCAGTTTTTCTAGGGACAGGAACACTGAAGCTTTCTTT. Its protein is CASSFSRDRNTEAFF.

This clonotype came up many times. The CDR3 here is CASSQSDREAFF. The CDR3 nucleotides are TGCGCCAGCAGCCAATCCGACAGGGAAGCTTTCTTT. The rearrangement joins TRBV4-1 to TRBJ1-1; perhaps TRBD1 as D (6 bases). The CDR3 consists of 12 residues. Trimming stripped 2 bases from V and 8 bases from J, with 9 bases between. Germline CDR1 is MGHRA and CDR2 is YSYEKL.

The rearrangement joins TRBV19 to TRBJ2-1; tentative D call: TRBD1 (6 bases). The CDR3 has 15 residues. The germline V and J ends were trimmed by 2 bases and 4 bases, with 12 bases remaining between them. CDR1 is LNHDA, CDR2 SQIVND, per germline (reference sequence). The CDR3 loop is CASSIFRDTYNEQFF. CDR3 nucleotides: TGTGCCAGTAGTATATTCCGGGACACTTACAATGAGCAGTTCTTC. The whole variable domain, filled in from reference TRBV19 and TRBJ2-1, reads DGGITQSPKYLFRKEGQNVTLSCEQNLNHDAMYWYRQDPGQGLRLIYYSQIVNDFQKGDIAEGYSVSREKKESFPLTVTSAQKNPTAFYLCASSIFRDTYNEQFFGPGTRLTVL.

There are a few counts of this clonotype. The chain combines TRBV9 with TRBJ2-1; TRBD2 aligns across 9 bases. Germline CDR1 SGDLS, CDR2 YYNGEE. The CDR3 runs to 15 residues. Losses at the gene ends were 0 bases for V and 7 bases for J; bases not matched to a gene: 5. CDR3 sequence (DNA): TGTGCCAGCAGCGTAGTAGCGGGAGTAGGTAATGAGCAGTTCTTC. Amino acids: CASSVVAGVGNEQFF.

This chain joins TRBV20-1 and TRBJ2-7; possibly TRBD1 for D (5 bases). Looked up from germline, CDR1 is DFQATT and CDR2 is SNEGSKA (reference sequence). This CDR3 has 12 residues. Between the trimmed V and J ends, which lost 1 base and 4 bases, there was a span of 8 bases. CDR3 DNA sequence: TGCAGTGCTAGAGGGGGCCATTACGAGCAGTACTTC. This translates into CSARGGHYEQYF.

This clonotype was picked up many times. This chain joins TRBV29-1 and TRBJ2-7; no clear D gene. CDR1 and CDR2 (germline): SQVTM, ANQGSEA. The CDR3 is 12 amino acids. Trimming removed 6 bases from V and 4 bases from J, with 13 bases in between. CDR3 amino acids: CSVALDGYEQYF. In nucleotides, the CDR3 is TGCAGCGTCGCCTTGGACGGTTACGAGCAGTACTTC.

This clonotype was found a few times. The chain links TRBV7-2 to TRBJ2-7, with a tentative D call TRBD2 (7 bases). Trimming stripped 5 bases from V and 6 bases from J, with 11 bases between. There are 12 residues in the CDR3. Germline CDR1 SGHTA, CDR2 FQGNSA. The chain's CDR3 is CASSLGGAEQYF. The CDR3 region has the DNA TGTGCCAGCAGCCTAGGGGGGGCCGAGCAGTACTTC.

DNA of the CDR3: TGCGCCAGCAGCCAAGTTGTGACAGGCTCCAATTCACCCCTCCACTTT. Its protein is CASSQVVTGSNSPLHF. This chain joins TRBV4-1 and TRBJ1-6, with a tentative D call TRBD1 (6 bases). The V gene's germline CDR1 is MGHRA and CDR2 YSYEKL. The CDR3 is 16 amino acids. V dropped 1 base and J dropped 7 bases, with 14 bases sitting between them.

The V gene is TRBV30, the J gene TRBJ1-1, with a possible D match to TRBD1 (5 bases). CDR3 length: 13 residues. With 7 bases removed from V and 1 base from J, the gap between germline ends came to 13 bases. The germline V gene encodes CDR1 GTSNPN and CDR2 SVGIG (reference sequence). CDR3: CASGEMQNTEAFF. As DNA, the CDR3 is TGTGCCTCGGGGGAGATGCAGAACACTGAAGCTTTCTTT.

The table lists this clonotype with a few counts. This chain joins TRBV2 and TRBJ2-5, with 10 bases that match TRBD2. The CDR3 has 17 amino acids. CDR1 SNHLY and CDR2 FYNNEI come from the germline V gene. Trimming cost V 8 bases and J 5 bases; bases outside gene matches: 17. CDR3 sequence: CASDKERGGFRVETQYF. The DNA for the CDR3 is TGTGCCAGCGACAAAGAGCGGGGGGGCTTCCGAGTGGAGACCCAGTACTTC.

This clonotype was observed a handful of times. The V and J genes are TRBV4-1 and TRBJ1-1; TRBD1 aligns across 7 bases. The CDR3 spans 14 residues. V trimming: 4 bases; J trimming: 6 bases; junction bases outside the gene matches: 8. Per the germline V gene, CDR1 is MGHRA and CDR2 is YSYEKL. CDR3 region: CASSRAGGTPEAFF. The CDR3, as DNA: TGCGCCAGCAGCCGGGCAGGGGGGACACCTGAAGCTTTCTTT.

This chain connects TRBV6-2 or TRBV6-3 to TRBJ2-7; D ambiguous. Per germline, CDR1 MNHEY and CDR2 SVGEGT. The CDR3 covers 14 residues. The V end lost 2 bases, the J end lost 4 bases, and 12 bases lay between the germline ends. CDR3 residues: CASSYDIASYEQYF. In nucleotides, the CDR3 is TGTGCCAGCAGTTACGATATCGCTAGTTACGAGCAGTACTTC.

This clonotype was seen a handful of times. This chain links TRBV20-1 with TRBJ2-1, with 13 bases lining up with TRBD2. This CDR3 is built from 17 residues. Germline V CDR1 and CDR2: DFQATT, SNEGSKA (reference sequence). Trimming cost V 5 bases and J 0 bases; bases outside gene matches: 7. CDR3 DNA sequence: TGCAGTGCTCGGACTAGCGGGGGCGCTAGCTCCTACAATGAGCAGTTCTTC. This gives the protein CSARTSGGASSYNEQFF.

The CDR3 loop is CASSLNSGLAGGNEQYF. The CDR3, as DNA: TGTGCCAGCAGTTTAAACTCGGGACTAGCGGGGGGAAACGAGCAGTACTTC. This chain uses TRBV27 with TRBJ2-7, with 15 bases lining up with TRBD2. The germline gives CDR1 MNHEY, CDR2 SMNVEV (reference sequence). The J segment lost 5 bases and the V segment lost 2 bases, leaving 7 bases of the junction unmatched. The CDR3 is 17 amino acids.

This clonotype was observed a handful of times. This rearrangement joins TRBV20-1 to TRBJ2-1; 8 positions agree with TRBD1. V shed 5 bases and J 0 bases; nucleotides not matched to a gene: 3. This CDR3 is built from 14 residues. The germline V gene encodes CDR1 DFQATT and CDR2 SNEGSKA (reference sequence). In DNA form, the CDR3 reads TGCAGTGCTTGGACAGGGAGCTCCTACAATGAGCAGTTCTTC. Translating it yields CSAWTGSSYNEQFF.

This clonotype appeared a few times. In DNA, the CDR3 is TGTGCCAGCAGTGTTCCAGGGGGAGTGAACACTGAAGCTTTCTTT. It encodes CASSVPGGVNTEAFF. The rearrangement links TRBV6-1 to TRBJ1-1; 7 bases are a match to TRBD1. Germline trimming cut 4 bases from V and 0 bases from J; bases unmatched to any gene: 5. The CDR3 runs to 15 residues. Per the germline V gene, CDR1 is MNHNS and CDR2 is SASEGT.

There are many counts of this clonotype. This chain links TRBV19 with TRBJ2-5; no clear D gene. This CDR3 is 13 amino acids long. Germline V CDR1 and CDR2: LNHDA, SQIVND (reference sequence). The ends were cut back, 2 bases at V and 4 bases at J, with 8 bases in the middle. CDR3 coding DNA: TGTGCCAGTAGTATATTACCGGGAGAGACCCAGTACTTC. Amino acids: CASSILPGETQYF.

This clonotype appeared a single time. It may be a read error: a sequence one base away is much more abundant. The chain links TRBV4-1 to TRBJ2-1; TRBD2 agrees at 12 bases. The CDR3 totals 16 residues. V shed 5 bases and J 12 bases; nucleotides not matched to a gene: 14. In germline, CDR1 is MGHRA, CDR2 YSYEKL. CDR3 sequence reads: CASSTSSGGALDVQFF. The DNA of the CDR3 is TGCGCCAGCAGCACTTCTAGCGGGGGGGCCTTGGATGTGCAGTTCTTC.

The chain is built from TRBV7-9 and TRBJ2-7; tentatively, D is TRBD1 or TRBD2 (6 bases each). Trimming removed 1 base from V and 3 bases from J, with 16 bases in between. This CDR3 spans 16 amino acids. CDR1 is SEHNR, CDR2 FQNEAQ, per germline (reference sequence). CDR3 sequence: CASSLGRGGSFYEQYF. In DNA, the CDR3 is TGTGCCAGCAGCTTAGGAAGAGGGGGGAGTTTCTACGAGCAGTACTTC.

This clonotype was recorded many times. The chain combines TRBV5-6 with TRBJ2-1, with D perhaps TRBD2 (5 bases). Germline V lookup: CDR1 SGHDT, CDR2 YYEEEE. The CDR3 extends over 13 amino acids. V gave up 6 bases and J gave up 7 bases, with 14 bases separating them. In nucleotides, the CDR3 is TGTGCCAGCACCGTGGGAACGGGGAATGAGCAGTTCTTC. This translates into CASTVGTGNEQFF.

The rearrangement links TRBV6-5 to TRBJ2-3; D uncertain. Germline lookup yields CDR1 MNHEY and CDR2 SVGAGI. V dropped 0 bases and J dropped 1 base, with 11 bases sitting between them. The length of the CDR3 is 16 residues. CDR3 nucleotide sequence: TGTGCCAGCAGTTACTCCTCCAGCGTTGGCACAGATACGCAGTATTTT. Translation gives CASSYSSSVGTDTQYF.

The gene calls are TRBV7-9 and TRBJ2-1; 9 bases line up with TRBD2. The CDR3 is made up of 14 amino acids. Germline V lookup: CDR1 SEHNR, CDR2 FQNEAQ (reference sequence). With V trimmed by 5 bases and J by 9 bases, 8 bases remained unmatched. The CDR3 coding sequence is TGTGCCAGCAGCCCGTTAGCGGGAGCGGGTGAGCAGTTCTTC. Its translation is CASSPLAGAGEQFF.